The next 30 T cell receptor beta chains were all read from a single sample in a study of blood T cell repertoires in COVID-19. The protocol was immunoSEQ multiplex PCR, while the TCRdb copy is restricted to in-frame clones and leaves out a portion. This repertoire shows hundreds of thousands of clones, 85% to 90% found once; its top ten account for more than 3.5%. Sequenced input: PBMCs or T cells enriched from blood (not recorded which). The receptor source for this set is a woman aged 30 to 39 who had recovered from COVID-19.

Concerning this clone: The junction departs from germline at one end; a sequencing error may be responsible. The rearrangement uses TRBV10-3 and TRBJ2-1; 11 bases align to TRBD2. Germline values: CDR1 ENHRY, CDR2 SYGVKD. The CDR3 runs to 16 residues. This CDR3 reads CAISKSGTSGYNEQFF. CDR3 DNA: TGTGCCATCAGTAAGTCGGGGACTAGCGGATACAATGAGCAGTTCTTC.

The chain carries TRBV15 and TRBJ2-2, with a tentative D call TRBD2 (6 bases). Trimming stripped 1 base from V and 4 bases from J, with 7 bases between. Germline CDR1 and CDR2: LNHNV and YYDKDF (reference sequence). This CDR3 spans 14 amino acids. CDR3: CATSRGSGTGELFF. The CDR3 DNA sequence: TGTGCCACCAGCAGAGGTAGCGGCACCGGGGAGCTGTTTTTT.

The CDR3 DNA follows: TGTGCCAGCAGCCAAGACCCGACAGGGAGGAACACTGAAGCTTTCTTT. Protein: CASSQDPTGRNTEAFF. J is TRBJ1-1 and V is TRBV4-2; 7 nucleotides agree with TRBD1. Germline CDR1 is LGHNA and CDR2 is YNFKEQ. CDR3 length: 16 residues. The junction had 5 bases not matched to a gene; V was cut back by 0 bases and J by 1 base.

The CDR3 is CASSPLWTGGKWTEAFF. CDR3 coding DNA: TGTGCCAGCAGTCCGCTATGGACAGGGGGTAAGTGGACTGAAGCTTTCTTT. This rearrangement joins TRBV27 to TRBJ1-1; TRBD1 matches 10 bases. The CDR3 is made up of 17 amino acids. Unmatched junction bases numbered 14, after V lost 5 bases and J lost 5 bases. Germline CDR1 reads MNHEY; CDR2 reads SMNVEV (reference sequence).

V and J are TRBV9 and TRBJ1-1, with a tentative D call TRBD1 (6 bases). Trimming took 4 bases from V and 2 from J, leaving 12 bases between them. The CDR3 consists of 14 residues. Germline assignment: CDR1 SGDLS and CDR2 YYNGEE. The chain's CDR3 is CASSLGGGNTEAFF. CDR3 coding DNA: TGTGCCAGCAGCTTGGGAGGGGGAAACACTGAAGCTTTCTTT.

This sequence joins TRBV9 and TRBJ2-7; possibly TRBD2 for D (6 bases). Germline V gene lookup returns CDR1 SGDLS and CDR2 YYNGEE. Trimming took off 2 bases at V and 9 bases at J, with 21 bases between the two ends. The CDR3 has 15 residues. The DNA for the CDR3 is TGTGCCAGCAGCGTTAGCGGAGAAGACCTACGTGGGCAGTACTTC. This codes for CASSVSGEDLRGQYF.

This clone was observed a few times. The chain joins TRBV9 to TRBJ1-3; TRBD1 is a possible D gene (6 bases). Between the trimmed V and J ends, which lost 0 bases and 4 bases, there was a span of 14 bases. The CDR3 is 16 amino acids. Germline CDR1 and CDR2: SGDLS and YYNGEE. CDR3 sequence (DNA): TGTGCCAGCAGCGTAGCCCCTAATACAGGGGGAAACACCATATATTTT. This encodes CASSVAPNTGGNTIYF.

The chain is built from TRBV2 and TRBJ1-5, with D maybe TRBD1 (5 bases). The germline CDR1 and CDR2 sequences are SNHLY and FYNNEI. Trimming stripped 5 bases from V and 7 bases from J, with 9 bases between. The CDR3 length is 12 residues. CDR3 residues: CASSPQVQPQHF. The CDR3 DNA reads TGTGCCAGCAGTCCACAGGTACAGCCCCAGCATTTT.

The chain joins TRBV9 to TRBJ1-1, with TRBD1 identical over 8 bases. CDR1 and CDR2 (germline): SGDLS, YYNGEE. This CDR3 has 15 amino acids. The ends lost 5 bases at V and 8 bases at J; junction bases unmatched: 14. CDR3 region: CASSTTADREREAFF. The DNA for the CDR3 is TGTGCCAGCAGTACTACAGCGGACAGGGAGCGGGAAGCTTTCTTT.

The rearrangement uses TRBV15 and TRBJ2-3; 7 nucleotides line up with TRBD1. From germline, CDR1 is LNHNV and CDR2 YYDKDF (reference sequence). The ends lost 2 bases at V and 5 bases at J; junction bases unmatched: 10. The CDR3 extends over 16 amino acids. CDR3 in amino acids: CATSRSLGQAEDTQYF. For the CDR3, the DNA is TGTGCCACCAGCAGATCTCTCGGACAGGCGGAAGATACGCAGTATTTT. Based on the CDR3 plus reference TRBV15 and TRBJ2-3, the full variable domain is DAMVIQNPRYQVTQFGKPVTLSCSQTLNHNVMYWYQQKSSQAPKLLFHYYDKDFNNEADTPDNFQSRRPNTSFCFLDIRSPGLGDTAMYLCATSRSLGQAEDTQYFGPGTRLTVL.

The chain combines TRBV11-2 with TRBJ1-2; no clear D. This CDR3 contains 13 residues. Trimming stripped 1 base from V and 9 bases from J, with 12 bases between. CDR1 is SGHAT and CDR2 is FQNNGV in the germline V gene. For the CDR3, the DNA is TGTGCCAGCAGCTTAGTCCCCGGGGTGAGCTACACCTTC. This translates into CASSLVPGVSYTF.

The chain employs TRBV11-2 and TRBJ1-5; 9 bases align to TRBD1. Per germline, CDR1 SGHAT and CDR2 FQNNGV. The CDR3 is made up of 17 amino acids. Trimming cost V 1 base and J 5 bases; bases outside gene matches: 9. CDR3 nucleotide sequence: TGTGCCAGCAGCTTAGGGGTACGGACAGGGGCAGATCAGCCCCAGCATTTT. Protein sequence: CASSLGVRTGADQPQHF.

The rearrangement links TRBV6-6 to TRBJ1-1; D is uncertain. V was clipped by 6 bases and J by 1 base, with 18 bases between them. The length of the CDR3 is 16 residues. Germline CDR1 is MNHNY and CDR2 is SVGAGI (reference sequence). The CDR3 loop is CASSTTTYGGNTEAFF. CDR3 nucleotides: TGTGCCAGCAGCACAACCACTTATGGAGGGAACACTGAAGCTTTCTTT.

The chain is built from TRBV11-2 and TRBJ2-7; TRBD2 matches 9 bases. The V gene end was trimmed by 5 bases and the J gene end by 7 bases; junction bases not matched to a gene: 9. This CDR3 region has 14 residues. Per the germline V gene, CDR1 is SGHAT and CDR2 is FQNNGV. As DNA, the CDR3 is TGTGCCAGCAGCCCGAGGCTAGCGGGAATAGAGCAGTACTTC. Amino acid sequence: CASSPRLAGIEQYF.

The rearrangement links TRBV4-1 to TRBJ2-4; TRBD2 is a possible D gene (5 bases). The CDR3 consists of 15 residues. V lost 0 bases to trimming and J lost 6 bases, with 12 bases between them. Germline V gene sequence: CDR1 MGHRA, CDR2 YSYEKL. In DNA form, the CDR3 reads TGCGCCAGCAGCCAAGAAGGAGGAGTCGGAAACATTCAGTACTTC. Amino acids: CASSQEGGVGNIQYF.

This chain joins TRBV6-6 and TRBJ2-5, with 8 bases lining up with TRBD1. CDR3 size: 14 residues. Germline V gene data show CDR1 as MNHNY and CDR2 as SVGAGI (reference sequence). V shed 7 bases, J shed 2 bases, and the junction held 6 bases outside the gene matches. In nucleotides, the CDR3 is TGTGCCAGCACCCTAACAGGGGGGCAAGAGACCCAGTACTTC. Its translation is CASTLTGGQETQYF.

V and J are TRBV19 and TRBJ1-2, with 9 bases aligning to TRBD1. This CDR3 has 15 amino acids. V was pared by 10 bases and J by 4 bases, with 13 bases of the junction left unmatched. CDR1 LNHDA and CDR2 SQIVND come from the germline V gene (reference sequence). The CDR3, as DNA: TGTGCCACCAGGGACAGGGAAGCCGGTACCTATGGCTACACCTTC. Protein sequence: CATRDREAGTYGYTF.

The V call is TRBV4-2, the J call TRBJ1-2; D is ambiguous. The CDR3 totals 14 residues. V lost 0 bases and J lost 4, with 9 bases in between. Germline V gene lookup returns CDR1 LGHNA and CDR2 YNFKEQ. The CDR3 nucleotides read TGTGCCAGCAGCCAAGAGCACGGCGGCTATGGCTACACCTTC. Translation: CASSQEHGGYGYTF.

This chain uses TRBV9 with TRBJ1-1; 7 positions agree with TRBD1. Germline V gene sequence: CDR1 SGDLS, CDR2 YYNGEE. The CDR3 runs to 15 residues. V lost 0 bases to trimming and J lost 6 bases; unmatched junction nucleotides: 8. The CDR3 DNA follows: TGTGCCAGCAGCGTAGGGACAGGAAGAGGGTCTGAAGCTTTCTTT. It specifies CASSVGTGRGSEAFF.

The chain has TRBV12-3 or TRBV12-4 and TRBJ2-1; no definite D call. V gave up 6 bases and J gave up 7 bases, with 13 bases separating them. This CDR3 contains 13 residues. Here the CDR3 DNA reads TGTGCCAGCAGCCCCCTCACTAAAAATGAGCAGTTCTTC. Its protein product is CASSPLTKNEQFF.

DNA of the CDR3: TGTGCCAGTAGTCCGGGGGGAATGAGCAATCAGCCCCAGCATTTT. It encodes CASSPGGMSNQPQHF. J is TRBJ1-5 and V is TRBV19; a weak D match, TRBD1 (5 bases). Germline-derived CDR1 and CDR2 are LNHDA and SQIVND (reference sequence). The V and J ends lost 5 bases and 1 base respectively, with 12 bases between them. CDR3 length: 15 residues.

This chain links TRBV9 with TRBJ2-7, with 7 nucleotides matching TRBD1. The CDR3 spans 14 residues. Germline V lookup: CDR1 SGDLS, CDR2 YYNGEE. The trim removed 3 bases at V and 2 bases at J, leaving 5 bases unmatched. CDR3 nucleotides: TGTGCCAGCAGCGGCCGGGACAGCGCCTACGAGCAGTACTTC. This codes for CASSGRDSAYEQYF. Based on the CDR3 plus reference TRBV9 and TRBJ2-7, the full variable domain is DSGVTQTPKHLITATGQRVTLRCSPRSGDLSVYWYQQSLDQGLQFLIQYYNGEERAKGNILERFSAQQFPDLHSELNLSSLELGDSALYFCASSGRDSAYEQYFGPGTRLTVT.

The V gene is TRBV29-1, the J gene TRBJ2-7; 10 positions match TRBD2. The CDR3 covers 13 residues. The junction had 6 bases not matched to a gene; V was cut back by 3 bases and J by 7 bases. CDR1 and CDR2 from the germline V gene are SQVTM and ANQGSEA. CDR3 amino acids: CSVDVAGGREQYF. CDR3 DNA: TGCAGCGTTGATGTAGCGGGAGGTAGGGAGCAGTACTTC.

The rearrangement uses TRBV11-2 and TRBJ2-1; D ambiguous. The V gene lost 0 bases and the J gene lost 8 bases, with 20 bases spanning the gap. This CDR3 spans 17 amino acids. The germline CDR1 and CDR2 sequences are SGHAT and FQNNGV. CDR3 residues: CASSLDPRQPSIDEQFF. The CDR3 DNA follows: TGTGCCAGCAGCTTAGATCCCCGACAACCGAGTATCGATGAGCAGTTCTTC.

V and J are TRBV19 and TRBJ1-6, with 10 nucleotides matching TRBD1. The V and J ends lost 6 bases and 7 bases, in that order; junction bases with no gene match: 3. This CDR3 comprises 14 residues. The V gene's germline CDR1 is LNHDA and CDR2 SQIVND (reference sequence). In DNA form, the CDR3 reads TGTGCCAGTAGCCGGACAGGGGGGAATTCACCCCTCCACTTT. Its translation is CASSRTGGNSPLHF.

The rearrangement joins TRBV6-1 to TRBJ2-7; maybe TRBD2 (5 bases). This CDR3 has 14 amino acids. Germline V CDR1 and CDR2: MNHNS, SASEGT. V dropped 3 bases and J dropped 3 bases, with 12 bases sitting between them. The CDR3 sequence: CASSDNFGIYEQYF. CDR3 coding DNA: TGTGCCAGCAGTGACAATTTCGGGATCTACGAGCAGTACTTC.

J is TRBJ1-5 and V is TRBV11-3; TRBD1 agrees at 7 bases. This CDR3 is 19 amino acids long. Germline V gene lookup returns CDR1 SGHNT and CDR2 YENEEA. V lost 4 bases, J lost 2 bases, and 17 bases stayed unmatched. The CDR3 sequence is CASSYSGKGGQYCNQPQHF. The CDR3 nucleotides are TGTGCCAGCAGCTATAGCGGTAAGGGGGGACAGTACTGCAATCAGCCCCAGCATTTT.

As concerns this clone: The junction departs from the called germline gene at one end, perhaps through a read error. The rearrangement joins TRBV7-2 to TRBJ2-3; no clear D. The CDR3 covers 15 residues. Germline V gives CDR1 SGHTA, CDR2 FQGNSA. CDR3 DNA: TGTGCCAGCACCTTAATCCCTTCCTCTCCAGATACGCAGTATTTT. As protein: CASTLIPSSPDTQYF.

V and J are TRBV30 and TRBJ2-2; maybe TRBD2 (6 bases). Germline values: CDR1 GTSNPN, CDR2 SVGIG (reference sequence). Trimming removed 8 bases from V and 6 bases from J, with 10 bases in between. The CDR3 consists of 11 residues. The CDR3 sequence is CAHGGAGELFF. CDR3 sequence (DNA): TGTGCCCACGGAGGGGCCGGGGAGCTGTTTTTT.

The chain links TRBV7-9 to TRBJ2-7, with 8 nucleotides matching TRBD1. Germline V gene sequence: CDR1 SEHNR, CDR2 FQNEAQ (reference sequence). This CDR3 is 15 amino acids long. The trim removed 1 base at V and 3 bases at J, leaving 5 bases unmatched. The CDR3 region is CASSLGGTGDYEQYF. The DNA for the CDR3 is TGTGCCAGCAGCTTAGGAGGGACAGGCGACTACGAGCAGTACTTC.